These 18 T cell receptor beta chains were sequenced from one sample in a study of blood T cell repertoires in COVID-19. TCRdb's copy holds only in-frame clones and misses some; the assay was immunoSEQ multiplex PCR. The sample has under 150,000 clones, approximately 84% seen once; the top ten hold 4.5% to 6%. Sequencing was performed on PBMCs or T cells enriched from blood (not recorded which). The origin of the receptors is a man aged 40-55 years with acute COVID-19.

The chain joins TRBV5-1 to TRBJ2-3, with TRBD2 identical over 13 bases. This CDR3 is built from 14 residues. Germline V gives CDR1 SGHRS, CDR2 YFSETQ. With 0 bases clipped from V and 8 bases from J, the junction kept 0 bases outside the gene matches. Here the CDR3 DNA reads TGCGCCAGCAGCTTGGGACTAGCGGGGGGTACGCAGTATTTT. Translation gives CASSLGLAGGTQYF.

The V gene is TRBV27, the J gene TRBJ1-4; 10 bases are shared with TRBD1. The V segment lost 5 bases and the J segment 7 bases; nucleotides outside the gene matches: 7. This CDR3 spans 15 amino acids. In germline, CDR1 is MNHEY, CDR2 SMNVEV (reference sequence). The DNA for the CDR3 is TGTGCCAGCAGTCCCTGGACAGGGGGGTTTGAAAAACTGTTTTTT. Encoded protein: CASSPWTGGFEKLFF. The whole variable domain, filled in from reference TRBV27 and TRBJ1-4, reads EAQVTQNPRYLITVTGKKLTVTCSQNMNHEYMSWYRQDPGLGLRQIYYSMNVEVTDKGDVPEGYKVSRKEKRNFPLILESPSPNQTSLYFCASSPWTGGFEKLFFGSGTQLSVL.

The chain employs TRBV6-1 and TRBJ2-3, with 7 bases lining up with TRBD1. Germline V gene lookup returns CDR1 MNHNS and CDR2 SASEGT. The CDR3 consists of 19 residues. J lost 5 bases, V lost 2 bases, and 19 bases had no gene match. This CDR3 reads CASSELFRTGTDLGDTQYF. CDR3 bases: TGTGCCAGCAGTGAACTCTTTCGTACCGGGACAGATTTGGGAGATACGCAGTATTTT.

This CDR3 reads CASSLNLCFVFGSGDEQFF. CDR3 DNA sequence: TGTGCCAGCAGCTTAAATTTGTGCTTCGTGTTCGGGAGTGGCGATGAGCAGTTCTTC. This chain links TRBV7-7 with TRBJ2-1; a weak D match, TRBD2 (6 bases). CDR1 is SSHAT and CDR2 is FNYEAQ in the germline V gene (reference sequence). The germline V and J ends were trimmed by 2 bases and 8 bases, with 28 bases remaining between them. This CDR3 has 19 residues.

The gene calls are TRBV5-1 and TRBJ1-2; the match to TRBD1 covers 9 bases. The CDR3 length is 13 residues. V shed 0 bases, J shed 9 bases, and the junction held 3 bases outside the gene matches. Germline V gene data show CDR1 as SGHRS and CDR2 as YFSETQ. The CDR3 DNA follows: TGCGCCAGCAGCTTGGTAACAGGGGGCCGCTACACCTTC. It encodes CASSLVTGGRYTF.

The V gene is TRBV18, the J gene TRBJ2-6; tentative D call: TRBD2 (6 bases). There are 17 residues in the CDR3. V gave up 0 bases and J gave up 6 bases, with 15 bases separating them. Germline values: CDR1 KGHSH, CDR2 LQKENI. DNA of the CDR3: TGTGCCAGCTCACCACCGGCGGGGCAGGTCGCGGCCAACGTCCTGACTTTC. Its protein is CASSPPAGQVAANVLTF. Variable domain in full (rest from reference TRBV18 and TRBJ2-6): NAGVMQNPRHLVRRRGQEARLRCSPMKGHSHVYWYRQLPEEGLKFMVYLQKENIIDESGMPKERFSAEFPKEGPSILRIQQVVRGDSAAYFCASSPPAGQVAANVLTFGAGSRLTVL.

The chain uses TRBV5-8 and TRBJ2-1; TRBD2 matches 9 bases. The germline V gene has CDR1 SGHTS and CDR2 YDEGEE. V shed 6 bases, J shed 6 bases, and the junction held 7 bases outside the gene matches. This CDR3 spans 14 amino acids. CDR3 in DNA: TGTGCCAGCAAACAGCGGGGGGTTCGCAATGAGCAGTTCTTC. The encoded protein is CASKQRGVRNEQFF.

The V and J genes are TRBV6-5 and TRBJ1-5, with D unclear. This CDR3 is built from 15 residues. Germline CDR1 and CDR2: MNHEY and SVGAGI. V was clipped by 6 bases and J by 5 bases, with 17 bases between them. CDR3 DNA: TGTGCCAGCAGAAAAAACCCCGGTGGTGATCAGCCCCAGCATTTT. Translating it yields CASRKNPGGDQPQHF.

Here the CDR3 DNA reads TGTGCTAGTGGTTCAGGACTGGGGAGCACAGATACGCAGTATTTT. It specifies CASGSGLGSTDTQYF. The genes are TRBV12-5 and TRBJ2-3, with a possible D match to TRBD2 (5 bases). Germline CDR1 reads LGHNT; CDR2 reads FRNRAP. Trimming shortened V by 4 bases and J by 0 bases, and 11 bases separated the two germline ends. This CDR3 region has 15 residues.

DNA of the CDR3: TGTGCCAGCAGCCAGGGACTAGCGGGGGGGTACAATGAGCAGTTCTTC. Protein product: CASSQGLAGGYNEQFF. This chain joins TRBV7-2 and TRBJ2-1; 16 bases match TRBD2. This CDR3 region has 16 residues. V was pared by 5 bases and J by 4 bases, with 2 bases of the junction left unmatched. The germline V gene encodes CDR1 SGHTA and CDR2 FQGNSA.

The chain carries TRBV6-2 or TRBV6-3 and TRBJ2-1, with TRBD1 as a possible D gene (6 bases). This CDR3 region has 13 residues. Germline CDR1 is MNHEY and CDR2 is SVGEGT. The germline V and J ends were trimmed by 3 bases and 16 bases, with 19 bases remaining between them. The CDR3 loop reads CASSYQGPPRAFF. CDR3 sequence (DNA): TGTGCCAGCAGTTATCAGGGGCCCCCCCGAGCTTTCTTC.

The chain carries TRBV28 and TRBJ2-5; D perhaps matches TRBD1 (6 bases). Germline-derived CDR1 and CDR2 are MDHEN and SYDVKM. The ends were cut back, 6 bases at V and 4 bases at J, with 18 bases in the middle. The CDR3 runs 15 residues. In DNA, the CDR3 is TGTGCCAGCAGCACCCTTTGGGTAGGGGGAGAGACCCAGTACTTC. Translated, it gives CASSTLWVGGETQYF.

The rearrangement joins TRBV7-9 to TRBJ2-2, with D hard to call. The V end was cut by 1 base, the J end by 4 bases, with 13 bases between. The germline V gene has CDR1 SEHNR and CDR2 FQNEAQ (reference sequence). The CDR3 is 16 amino acids. CDR3 sequence reads: CASSLVGDRVTGELFF. The CDR3 DNA follows: TGTGCCAGCAGCTTAGTCGGCGATCGGGTCACCGGGGAGCTGTTTTTT.

V and J are TRBV19 and TRBJ1-5; D unclear. The V end was cut by 8 bases, the J end by 4 bases, with 9 bases between. Germline CDR1 LNHDA, CDR2 SQIVND (reference sequence). The CDR3 runs 12 residues. The CDR3 region is CASSPINQPQHF. For the CDR3, the DNA is TGTGCCAGTTCTCCTATAAATCAGCCCCAGCATTTT.

The count of this clone is one. The chain carries TRBV5-1 and TRBJ2-5; TRBD2 might be the D (6 bases). CDR1 SGHRS and CDR2 YFSETQ come from the germline V gene. This CDR3 contains 14 residues. The V gene lost 6 bases and the J gene lost 1 base, with 13 bases spanning the gap. The CDR3 DNA reads as TGCGCCAGCACCCCCGGCGGGGCCCAAGAGACCCAGTACTTC. The encoded protein is CASTPGGAQETQYF.

The chain links TRBV3-1 (or the pseudogene TRBV3-2) to TRBJ2-2, with TRBD1 matching 7 bases. This CDR3 is built from 15 residues. Losses at the gene ends were 5 bases for V and 3 bases for J; bases not matched to a gene: 6. Germline V gives CDR1 LGHDT, CDR2 YNNKEL (reference sequence). CDR3 nucleotide sequence: TGTGCCAGCAGCTCGAGGACAGGAGACACCGGGGAGCTGTTTTTT. Amino acid sequence: CASSSRTGDTGELFF.

This rearrangement joins TRBV15 to TRBJ1-5; D is unresolved. Germline CDR1 LNHNV, CDR2 YYDKDF (reference sequence). V was cut by 1 base and J by 3 bases, with 7 bases left in between. The CDR3 is 14 amino acids. CDR3 in DNA: TGTGCCACCAGCAGAGGGCTGTTCAATCAGCCCCAGCATTTT. Amino acid sequence: CATSRGLFNQPQHF.

The DNA for the CDR3 is TGTGCCAGTAGTATGTGGCAGGGTGGTAACACCGGGGAGCTGTTTTTT. Encoded protein: CASSMWQGGNTGELFF. The chain joins TRBV19 to TRBJ2-2, with D perhaps TRBD1 (5 bases). This CDR3 has 16 residues. Trimming cost V 3 bases and J 2 bases, with 13 bases left between them. Germline CDR1 is LNHDA and CDR2 is SQIVND (reference sequence).